The entry below gives a single T cell receptor beta chain sequence along with its context. The antigen is unknown. The data are from a study of radiotherapy plus CTLA-4 blockade in lung cancer. Looking at the study overall: For 15% to 20% of patients, objective responses occurred, and approximately 31% had disease control.

Germline V CDR1 and CDR2: SGHTA, FQGNSA. This CDR3 region has 15 residues. Trimming took 1 base from V and 4 from J; bases not matched to a gene: 4. Clones were read by immunoSEQ multiplex PCR, and TCRdb kept only the in-frame ones, dropping some. The profile shows 49,000 or so clones, 60% to 80% of them singletons. Focal radiation with ipilimumab CTLA-4 blockade was given to patients with chemo-refractory metastatic non-small-cell lung cancer. Findings and limits, study-wide: Early clonal dynamics of blood T cells, together with interferon-beta, were reported as the best response predictor. An expansion of tumor-derived TCR clones occurred in blood after radiotherapy plus ipilimumab.

This receptor was obtained from a human donor with non-small cell lung cancer who had stable disease on radiotherapy plus ipilimumab. This sample comprised peripheral blood, obtained from a patient treated with radiotherapy plus ipilimumab. The V gene is TRBV7-2, the J gene TRBJ1-2; TRBD1 agrees at 9 bases. CDR3 protein: CASSLVGTGSYGYTF. CDR3 bases: TGTGCCAGCAGCTTAGTAGGGACAGGGTCCTATGGCTACACCTTC. The complete variable domain, with remaining parts taken from reference TRBV7-2 and TRBJ1-2, reads GAGVSQSPSNKVTEKGKDVELRCDPISGHTALYWYRQSLGQGLEFLIYFQGNSAPDKSGLPSDRFSAERTGGSVSTLTIQRTQQEDSAVYLCASSLVGTGSYGYTFGSGTRLTVV.